This TCR beta chain was sequenced during a study of T cell responses to AZD1222 COVID-19 vaccine. Findings and caveats of the study: Females made up more of the donors, who were largely white British, and clonal diversity may have come out too low.

V was trimmed by 5 bases and J by 6 bases, leaving 17 bases between them. The length of the CDR3 is 15 residues. Germline V gives CDR1 SGHVS, CDR2 FNYEAQ. Of note for this clone: Its specificity is not known.

Measured with immunoSEQ multiplex PCR; TCRdb has only the in-frame clones, and not every one. Of roughly 200,000 clones in the sample, approximately 91% were seen once. Recipients boosted at about 4 weeks or about 12 weeks are pooled. The V call is TRBV7-6, the J call TRBJ1-5, with D unresolved. This sequence originates from an adult who received the AZD1222 COVID-19 vaccine. The specimen was peripheral blood, collected 28 days after the second AZD1222 dose. The CDR3 DNA is TGTGCCAGCAGCCCAGATGAAGGGTTTTCTCAGCCCCAGCATTTT. Amino acids: CASSPDEGFSQPQHF.